A single sample is the source of the 4 T cell receptor beta chains below, sequenced in a study of OX40 agonist ivuxolimab in advanced cancers. Profiling relied on immunoSEQ multiplex PCR, and the TCRdb table lists in-frame clones only, not all of them. The sample holds under 60,000 clones; approximately 90% are singletons and the top ten take about 54%. The sequencing here drew on CD4+ or CD8+ T cells sorted from blood, taken in a trial of the OX40 agonist ivuxolimab. The source is an adult with an advanced solid tumor such as melanoma, head and neck, liver or kidney cancer.

V and J are TRBV14 and TRBJ1-4; TRBD1 is a possible D gene (5 bases). The CDR3 is 15 amino acids. CDR1 is SGHDN, CDR2 FVKESK, per germline. V was trimmed by 3 bases and J by 11 bases, leaving 19 bases between them. CDR3 coding DNA: TGTGCCAGCAGCCAGTTCCGGGACCGAAGGGGTAAACTGTTTTTT. Amino acid sequence: CASSQFRDRRGKLFF.

This clone showed up just once. This chain links TRBV2 with TRBJ2-5, with TRBD2 identical over 9 bases. Germline CDR1 reads SNHLY; CDR2 reads FYNNEI. With 7 bases clipped from V and 11 bases from J, the junction kept 8 bases outside the gene matches. CDR3 length equals 12 residues. The CDR3 DNA sequence: TGTGCCAGCATGAGCGGGGGGTACGGGCAGTACTTC. This sequence encodes CASMSGGYGQYF.

This sequence joins TRBV7-2 and TRBJ1-5; no firm D call. The CDR3 covers 15 residues. Trimming took 1 base from V and 2 from J, leaving 9 bases between them. Looked up from germline, CDR1 is SGHTA and CDR2 is FQGNSA. In DNA, the CDR3 is TGTGCCAGCAGCTTAGAGGGTATTGGCAATCAGCCCCAGCATTTT. Translating it yields CASSLEGIGNQPQHF.

In its sample, this clone was seen once. This rearrangement joins TRBV5-6 to TRBJ2-5; a possible D gene is TRBD1 (6 bases). The V gene lost 5 bases and the J gene lost 1 base, with 15 bases spanning the gap. Germline CDR1 reads SGHDT; CDR2 reads YYEEEE. The CDR3 consists of 15 residues. CDR3 in amino acids: CASRPFGQFQETQYF. CDR3 DNA: TGTGCCAGCAGACCGTTTGGACAGTTCCAAGAGACCCAGTACTTC.